These 15 T cell receptor beta chains were all obtained from the same sample, sequenced in a study of tumor-infiltrating lymphocytes in primary liver carcinoma. The tissue used was unsorted bulk material of roughly 17-34 mg. RNA and DNA were co-extracted from it with the AllPrep DNA/RNA mini kit. A constant-region primer primed TCR beta cDNA synthesis from 450 to 550 ng of total RNA. Three nested multiplex PCR rounds of slightly modified ARM-PCR generated TCR beta libraries. Rounds one and two of PCR, each of roughly 11 cycles, were primed with TRBV1-TRBV30 forward primers and a C-beta reverse primer. TCRdb re-called the multiplex PCR reads through MiXCR, storing one row per CDR3 protein. The table shows 85,000 to 100,000 distinct CDR3 sequences, with less than 70% occurring only once. Sequencing was performed on tumor-adjacent normal liver tissue. These receptor sequences come from a man aged 35-49 years with primary liver carcinoma and hepatitis B virus infection.

The chain employs TRBV19 and TRBJ1-5, with D hard to call. Germline CDR1 reads LNHDA; CDR2 reads SQIVND (reference sequence). This CDR3 comprises 14 residues. V lost 1 base to trimming and J lost 11 bases, with 15 bases between them. CDR3: CASSIGRDSWAQHF. CDR3 DNA sequence: TGTGCCAGTAGTATAGGCAGAGACTCTTGGGCCCAGCATTTT. Complete variable domain (other parts from reference TRBV19 and TRBJ1-5): DGGITQSPKYLFRKEGQNVTLSCEQNLNHDAMYWYRQDPGQGLRLIYYSQIVNDFQKGDIAEGYSVSREKKESFPLTVTSAQKNPTAFYLCASSIGRDSWAQHFGDGTRLSIL.

To note about this clonotype: The junction and the germline gene differ at one end; a read error may be behind it. The chain couples TRBV11-2 to TRBJ2-7, with a weak D call TRBD1 (5 bases). Germline V gene data show CDR1 as SGHAT and CDR2 as FQNNGV. The CDR3 totals 14 residues. CDR3 nucleotides: TGTGCCAGCAGGTTAGATCCGTCAGGGTACGAGGAGTACTTC. This gives the protein CASRLDPSGYEEYF.

With regard to this clonotype: A junction end diverges from the germline sequence, so it may reflect a read error. The rearrangement uses TRBV12-3 or TRBV12-4 and TRBJ2-7; D unresolved. The CDR3 spans 11 residues. DNA for the CDR3: TGTACCAACAGCAACAGCTACAAGCAATACTTC. Protein sequence: CTNSNSYKQYF.

Remarks on this clonotype: The junction departs from germline at one end; a sequencing error may be responsible. The chain joins TRBV29-1 to TRBJ2-3; 7 nucleotides align to TRBD2. Germline lookup yields CDR1 SQVTM and CDR2 ANQGSEA. The CDR3 has 14 residues. The CDR3 sequence: CTVASGGSGDAQYF. CDR3 bases: TGCACCGTTGCCTCGGGCGGGAGCGGAGATGCGCAGTATTTT.

The V and J genes are TRBV5-1 and TRBJ2-3; weak D call: TRBD2 (6 bases). CDR1 and CDR2 from the germline V gene are SGHRS and YFSETQ. Trimming left V 7 bases short and J 0 bases short, with 9 bases between. The CDR3 length is 13 residues. Written as DNA, the CDR3 is TGCGCCAGCCACGCGGGGAGCACAGATACGCAGTATTTT. As protein: CASHAGSTDTQYF.

As to this clonotype: This may stem from a read error, because a much larger clone lies one nucleotide away. The chain joins TRBV6-1 to TRBJ2-7; D is perhaps TRBD1 or TRBD2 (5 bases each). Germline V gene sequence: CDR1 MNHNS, CDR2 SASEGT. V lost 6 bases, J lost 6 bases, and 21 bases lay in between. This CDR3 region has 15 residues. CDR3 protein: CASSDSIGTASEQYF. The CDR3 region has the DNA TGTGCCAGCAGCGATAGTATAGGGACCGCTTCCGAGCAGTACTTC.

This chain connects TRBV11-2 to TRBJ2-7; D is undetermined. This CDR3 spans 16 amino acids. Per germline, CDR1 SGHAT and CDR2 FQNNGV. The CDR3 loop reads CDSSLGKATVPREQYF. CDR3 DNA: TGTGATAGCAGCTTGGGCAAAGCGACCGTCCCTCGAGAGCAGTACTTC.

This clonotype was seen a few times. This sequence joins TRBV28 and TRBJ2-1, with 7 bases that match TRBD2. The CDR3 runs to 14 residues. The germline CDR1 and CDR2 sequences are MDHEN and SYDVKM. Trimming cost V 6 bases and J 12 bases; bases outside gene matches: 14. This chain's CDR3 is CASRTGGLLRGQFF. The CDR3 DNA is TGTGCCAGCAGAACGGGAGGCCTCCTAAGGGGGCAGTTCTTC. The full variable domain, rest sourced from reference TRBV28 and TRBJ2-1, is DVKVTQSSRYLVKRTGEKVFLECVQDMDHENMFWYRQDPGLGLRLIYFSYDVKMKEKGDIPEGYSVSREKKERFSLILESASTNQTSMYLCASRTGGLLRGQFFGPGTRLTVL.

Concerning this clonotype itself: Germline and junction disagree at one end, which may indicate a read error. The V call is TRBV11-2, the J call TRBJ2-1; maybe TRBD1 (6 bases). This CDR3 region has 14 residues. Looked up from germline, CDR1 is SGHAT and CDR2 is FQNNGV. The CDR3 region is CANSLAGDTNEQFF. The CDR3 bases are TGTGCCAACAGCTTAGCAGGGGATACCAATGAGCAGTTCTTC.

Remarks on this clonotype: This may be a read error, as it is one base from a much larger clone. This chain links TRBV28 with TRBJ1-2, with D maybe TRBD1 (5 bases). This CDR3 comprises 13 residues. Per the germline V gene, CDR1 is MDHEN and CDR2 is SYDVKM. The CDR3 DNA reads TGTGTCAGCAGTTCCCCGGACACTTATGGCTACACCTTC. This sequence encodes CVSSSPDTYGYTF.

This clonotype was counted a few times. Being one base from a much bigger clone, this may be a read error. Here the CDR3 omits its conserved ending phenylalanine or tryptophan, so a read error is the likely source. The genes are TRBV4-2 and TRBJ2-7; D is undetermined. The V gene's germline CDR1 is LGHNA and CDR2 YNFKEQ. Trimming stripped 0 bases from V and 2 bases from J, with 5 bases between. The CDR3 runs to 13 residues. The DNA of the CDR3 is TGTGCCAGCAGCCAAGACGGCCCCTACGAGCAGTACCTC. Protein product: CASSQDGPYEQYL.

The rearrangement uses TRBV10-3 and TRBJ2-7; TRBD2 is a possible D gene (5 bases). The CDR3 totals 15 residues. Per germline, CDR1 ENHRY and CDR2 SYGVKD. Trimming shortened V by 10 bases and J by 4 bases, and 23 bases separated the two germline ends. The CDR3 loop reads CASCESRVTSYEQYF. The CDR3 nucleotides are TGTGCCAGCTGTGAGTCGAGGGTGACCTCTTACGAGCAGTACTTC.

This clonotype was seen a single time. A much larger clone differs from this one at a single base, so this may be a read error. The chain employs TRBV29-1 and TRBJ2-7; TRBD2 aligns across 13 bases. This CDR3 contains 14 residues. The J segment lost 7 bases and the V segment lost 6 bases, leaving 9 bases of the junction unmatched. Germline V CDR1 and CDR2: SQVTM, ANQGSEA. As DNA, the CDR3 is TGCAGCGTAACCACCTGGACTAGCGGGAGTGAGCAGTACTTC. This translates into CSVTTWTSGSEQYF.

A remark on this clonotype: Given a much more abundant clone one base away, this may be a read error. This chain joins TRBV6-5 and TRBJ2-7; D is uncertain. CDR3 length: 14 amino acids. Trimming cost V 7 bases and J 6 bases, with 19 bases left between them. CDR1 is MNHEY, CDR2 SVGAGI, per germline. This chain's CDR3 is CASMLAEGSSEQYF. The CDR3 nucleotides read TGTGCCAGCATGCTGGCGGAAGGGTCAAGCGAGCAGTACTTC.

In this sample, this clonotype turned up a few times. This sequence joins TRBV5-1 and TRBJ2-5; no clear D. CDR3 length: 14 residues. Trimming shortened V by 3 bases and J by 2 bases, and 11 bases separated the two germline ends. In germline, CDR1 is SGHRS, CDR2 YFSETQ. The CDR3 sequence is CASSWSSNQETQYF. The CDR3 nucleotides are TGCGCCAGCAGCTGGAGCAGTAATCAAGAGACCCAGTACTTC.